These 11 T cell receptor beta chains originate from one sample sequenced in a study of T cell responses to AZD1222 COVID-19 vaccine. TCRdb's table, derived via immunoSEQ multiplex PCR, lists solely in-frame clones and lacks some. The sample has some 200,000 clones, approximately 93% seen once. Sequenced here: peripheral blood, sampled 28 days after the second AZD1222 dose. The receptors shown here come from an adult who received the AZD1222 COVID-19 vaccine.

The V call is TRBV7-8, the J call TRBJ1-1; D remains ambiguous. V was shortened by 6 bases and J by 4 bases, with 9 bases between the two germline ends. The CDR3 totals 12 residues. Germline lookup yields CDR1 SGHVS and CDR2 FQNEAQ. The CDR3 nucleotides are TGTGCCAGCAGAGGAGGGAGCACTGAAGCTTTCTTT. It yields the protein CASRGGSTEAFF.

The rearrangement links TRBV11-2 to TRBJ1-6; 7 bases align to TRBD1. CDR1 SGHAT and CDR2 FQNNGV come from the germline V gene. The length of the CDR3 is 16 residues. The J segment lost 11 bases and the V segment lost 3 bases, leaving 13 bases of the junction unmatched. The CDR3 bases are TGTGCCAGCAGCTTTGGCGTCGGACAGGTTCGTCCACCCCTCCACTTT. Amino acids: CASSFGVGQVRPPLHF.

This clone was seen once. The rearrangement joins TRBV6-5 to TRBJ2-1, with unresolved D. CDR1 and CDR2 from the germline V gene are MNHEY and SVGAGI. Deletions cut 4 bases from V and 2 bases from J, with 6 bases between. The length of the CDR3 is 13 residues. The CDR3 DNA follows: TGTGCCAGCAGTTTCACCCCCTACAATGAGCAGTTCTTC. Translation gives CASSFTPYNEQFF.

The gene calls are TRBV6-5 and TRBJ1-5, with D unresolved. Germline V gives CDR1 MNHEY, CDR2 SVGAGI. Between the trimmed V and J ends, which lost 6 bases and 7 bases, there was a span of 13 bases. The CDR3 has 13 residues. CDR3: CASRLKGDQPQHF. The CDR3 bases are TGTGCCAGCAGACTTAAAGGCGACCAGCCCCAGCATTTT.

The chain employs TRBV4-1 and TRBJ1-2; 7 nucleotides match TRBD1. CDR1 and CDR2 (germline): MGHRA, YSYEKL. V shed 4 bases, J shed 3 bases, and the junction held 8 bases outside the gene matches. This CDR3 is 15 amino acids long. The chain's CDR3 is CASSPGQVGYYGYTF. The CDR3 DNA is TGCGCCAGCAGCCCCGGACAGGTTGGTTACTATGGCTACACCTTC.

This chain connects TRBV6-5 to TRBJ1-5, with no clear D. Per germline, CDR1 MNHEY and CDR2 SVGAGI. Trimming took 6 bases from V and 0 from J, leaving 12 bases between them. The CDR3 loop spans 15 amino acids. CDR3 nucleotides: TGTGCCAGCAGCCAGCTGGTCTATAGCAATCAGCCCCAGCATTTT. Its protein product is CASSQLVYSNQPQHF.

A single count supports this clone. V gene TRBV28 combines with J gene TRBJ2-7; tentative D call: TRBD1 (5 bases). Trimming pared 4 bases from V and 5 bases from J, leaving 9 bases between. The CDR3 runs 12 residues. Germline V gene lookup returns CDR1 MDHEN and CDR2 SYDVKM. The CDR3 spells CASSSRVHEQYF. The CDR3 region has the DNA TGTGCCAGCAGTTCCAGGGTCCACGAGCAGTACTTC.

V gene TRBV10-3 combines with J gene TRBJ1-5; no firm D call. The CDR3 is 10 amino acids. Germline V CDR1 and CDR2: ENHRY, SYGVKD. Trimming cost V 6 bases and J 7 bases, with 4 bases left between them. The CDR3 is CAIRDQPQHF. In DNA, the CDR3 is TGTGCCATCAGGGACCAGCCCCAGCATTTT.

This clone showed up just a few times. The gene calls are TRBV27 and TRBJ2-7; D ambiguous. This CDR3 has 16 residues. Trimming cost V 6 bases and J 1 base, with 19 bases left between them. The germline CDR1 and CDR2 sequences are MNHEY and SMNVEV (reference sequence). In DNA, the CDR3 is TGTGCCAGCAGCAGCCAAGGTGGCAGGCCTTCCTACGAGCAGTACTTC. Translated, it gives CASSSQGGRPSYEQYF.

The chain combines TRBV5-1 with TRBJ1-1; 7 bases align to TRBD1. This CDR3 comprises 14 residues. Unmatched junction bases numbered 9, after V lost 6 bases and J lost 4 bases. Germline CDR1 and CDR2: SGHRS and YFSETQ. The CDR3 spells CASTQDRSSTEAFF. The DNA for the CDR3 is TGCGCCAGCACCCAGGACAGGTCCAGCACTGAAGCTTTCTTT.

The table lists this clone with a count of one. One end of the junction fails to match germline, which may point to a read error. The rearrangement uses TRBV30 and TRBJ1-6, with TRBD1 matching over 7 bases. From germline, CDR1 is GTSNPN and CDR2 SVGIG (reference sequence). The CDR3 is 15 residues long. CDR3 loop: CAWRTFAETGPIKRF. CDR3 nucleotides: TGTGCCTGGAGGACCTTCGCCGAGACAGGGCCCATTAAGCGCTTT.